This T cell receptor (beta chain) originates from a study of control samples from healthy donors and cancer patients. The length of the CDR3 is 15 residues. CDR1 SGDLS and CDR2 YYNGEE come from the germline V gene. J lost 5 bases, V lost 4 bases, and 4 bases had no gene match. Assay: immunoSEQ multiplex PCR; the TCRdb copy retains only in-frame clones and omits some. The table has roughly 100,000 clones, about 90% seen once. The receptor was derived from a man aged 25-45 years in good health. The material sequenced was blood. The rearrangement uses TRBV9 and TRBJ1-4, with TRBD1 matching over 11 bases. The CDR3 coding sequence is TGTGCCAGCAGCCCCCGGGACAGGGGGAATGAAAAACTGTTTTTT. Amino acid sequence: CASSPRDRGNEKLFF.